A single sample gave rise to the 7 T cell receptor beta chains below, sequenced in a study of molecular identifiers for immune sequencing clone quantification. TCRdb analysed the PCR reads with MiXCR anew, one entry per CDR3 protein. The sample consists of under 65,000 distinct CDR3 sequences, approximately 25% of them appearing once. The source material was naive CD8+ T cells from blood, with Jurkat cell RNA spiked in. As to subset: FACS-sorted CD8+CD4-CCR7+CD45RA+ naive T cells. These receptors originate from a human donor in good health. Some libraries in this study had Jurkat cell RNA spiked in.

The chain recombines TRBV11-2 with TRBJ2-3; possible D gene TRBD2, 5 bases. Trimming cost V 1 base and J 12 bases, with 14 bases left between them. The CDR3 consists of 13 residues. Germline CDR1 and CDR2: SGHAT and FQNNGV. In DNA, the CDR3 is TGTGCCAGCAGCTTAGCCACTAGTTCCGTACAGTATTTT. Its translation: CASSLATSSVQYF. The full variable domain, its missing parts supplied by reference TRBV11-2 and TRBJ2-3, is EAGVAQSPRYKIIEKRQSVAFWCNPISGHATLYWYQQILGQGPKLLIQFQNNGVVDDSQLPKDRFSAERLKGVDSTLKIQPAKLEDSAVYLCASSLATSSVQYFGPGTRLTVL.

Concerning this clonotype itself: A much larger clone differs by one base, so this may be a read error. The CDR3 does not close with the conserved phenylalanine or tryptophan, likely indicating a read error. Here the CDR3 reads CASSPHPDASNQPQHS. CDR3 in DNA: TGTGCCAGCAGTCCTCACCCGGACGCTAGCAATCAGCCCCAGCATTCT. The chain couples TRBV2 to TRBJ1-5; D not certain. V lost 5 bases and J lost 0, with 14 bases in between. CDR1 is SNHLY, CDR2 FYNNEI, per germline. The CDR3 contains 16 residues.

This sequence joins TRBV3-1 and TRBJ1-1; 8 positions agree with TRBD1. The CDR3 has 15 residues. Trimming cost V 4 bases and J 4 bases; bases outside gene matches: 8. Germline V gene sequence: CDR1 LGHDT, CDR2 YNNKEL (reference sequence). CDR3 sequence (DNA): TGTGCCAGCAGCCCGGACAGGGCTATGACCACTGAAGCTTTCTTT. Translation: CASSPDRAMTTEAFF.

The chain links TRBV6-5 to TRBJ2-3; 7 positions match TRBD2. V dropped 0 bases and J dropped 5; count of bases not matched to a gene: 17. Germline V lookup: CDR1 MNHEY, CDR2 SVGAGI. The CDR3 spans 19 residues. CDR3 coding DNA: TGTGCCAGCAGTTACTCGGAGGGGAGGGCTCGGATCGGAGGAGATACGCAGTATTTT. It encodes CASSYSEGRARIGGDTQYF.

This clonotype was seen many times. The chain joins TRBV5-1 to TRBJ2-7; the D is unclear. This CDR3 spans 14 amino acids. Trimming removed 2 bases at V and 2 bases at J, with 11 bases between. Per germline, CDR1 SGHRS and CDR2 YFSETQ. CDR3 loop: CASSFMTRTYEQYF. The CDR3 DNA reads as TGCGCCAGCAGCTTTATGACGAGAACCTACGAGCAGTACTTC.

This clonotype was detected ten times or more. V and J are TRBV14 and TRBJ2-1; D ambiguous. Between the trimmed V and J ends, which lost 2 bases and 0 bases, there was a span of 14 bases. CDR1 SGHDN and CDR2 FVKESK come from the germline V gene. The CDR3 consists of 17 residues. CDR3 residues: CASSQPRVRSSYNEQFF. The CDR3 DNA follows: TGTGCCAGCAGCCAACCCCGGGTCAGAAGCTCCTACAATGAGCAGTTCTTC.

This clonotype came up many times. V usage is TRBV4-1 and J usage is TRBJ1-1; D gene unclear. The germline CDR1 and CDR2 sequences are MGHRA and YSYEKL. CDR3 length: 14 amino acids. V gave up 0 bases and J gave up 4 bases, with 9 bases separating them. CDR3 in DNA: TGCGCCAGCAGCCAAGATCGTGGGTTCACTGAAGCTTTCTTT. Its protein product is CASSQDRGFTEAFF.